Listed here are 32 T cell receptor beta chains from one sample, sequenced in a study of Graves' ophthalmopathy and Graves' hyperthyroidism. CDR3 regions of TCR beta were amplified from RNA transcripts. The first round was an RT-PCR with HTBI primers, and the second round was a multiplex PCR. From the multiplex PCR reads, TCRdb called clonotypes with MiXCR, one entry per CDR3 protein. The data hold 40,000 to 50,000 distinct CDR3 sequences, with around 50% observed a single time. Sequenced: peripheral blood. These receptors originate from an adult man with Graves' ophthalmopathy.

The CDR3 DNA is TGCAGTGCCAAGGGACTAGCGGACTACGAGCAGTACTTC. It codes for CSAKGLADYEQYF. The genes are TRBV20-1 and TRBJ2-7; 11 nucleotides line up with TRBD2. Germline-derived CDR1 and CDR2 are DFQATT and SNEGSKA (reference sequence). Germline trimming cut 6 bases from V and 3 bases from J; bases unmatched to any gene: 4. The CDR3 is 13 amino acids.

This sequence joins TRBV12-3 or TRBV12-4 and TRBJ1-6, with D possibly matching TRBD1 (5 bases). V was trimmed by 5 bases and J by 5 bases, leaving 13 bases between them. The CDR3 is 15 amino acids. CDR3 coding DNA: TGTGCCAGCAGTCCTCGGACAAGTGATAATTCACCCCTCCACTTT. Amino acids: CASSPRTSDNSPLHF.

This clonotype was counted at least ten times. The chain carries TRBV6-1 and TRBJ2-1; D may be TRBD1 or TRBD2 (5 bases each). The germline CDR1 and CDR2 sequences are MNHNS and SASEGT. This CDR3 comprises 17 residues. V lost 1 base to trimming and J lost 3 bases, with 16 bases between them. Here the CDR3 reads CASSEGGGRVLYNEQFF. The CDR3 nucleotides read TGTGCCAGCAGTGAAGGGGGCGGGCGAGTACTCTACAATGAGCAGTTCTTC.

CDR3 coding DNA: TGCAGTGCTAGTGTGACTAGCGGGAGAATTGGCTACGAGCAGTACTTC. This codes for CSASVTSGRIGYEQYF. The genes are TRBV20-1 and TRBJ2-7, with TRBD2 identical over 12 bases. J gave up 3 bases and V 3 bases, and 9 bases lay outside the gene matches. Germline V lookup: CDR1 DFQATT, CDR2 SNEGSKA (reference sequence). CDR3 length: 16 residues.

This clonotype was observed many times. CDR3 sequence: CASSLETDTQYF. In DNA form, the CDR3 reads TGTGCCAGCAGCTTGGAAACAGATACGCAGTATTTT. The chain has TRBV5-8 and TRBJ2-3; D gene uncertain. Looked up from germline, CDR1 is SGHTS and CDR2 is YDEGEE. The CDR3 covers 12 residues. V lost 0 bases, J lost 3 bases, and 2 bases lay in between.

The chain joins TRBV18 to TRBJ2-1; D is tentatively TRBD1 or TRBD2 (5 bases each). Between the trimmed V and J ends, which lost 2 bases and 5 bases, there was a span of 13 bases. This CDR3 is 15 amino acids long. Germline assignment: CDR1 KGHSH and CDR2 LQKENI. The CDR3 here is CASSPASRGDNEQFF. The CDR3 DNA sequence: TGTGCCAGCTCACCAGCCAGTCGGGGCGACAATGAGCAGTTCTTC.

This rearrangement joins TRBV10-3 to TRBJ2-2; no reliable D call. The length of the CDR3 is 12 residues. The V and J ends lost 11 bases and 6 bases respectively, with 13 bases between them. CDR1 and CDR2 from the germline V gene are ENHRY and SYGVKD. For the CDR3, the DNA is TGTGCCTCAACCTCCTACTCCGGGGAGCTGTTTTTT. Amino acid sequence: CASTSYSGELFF.

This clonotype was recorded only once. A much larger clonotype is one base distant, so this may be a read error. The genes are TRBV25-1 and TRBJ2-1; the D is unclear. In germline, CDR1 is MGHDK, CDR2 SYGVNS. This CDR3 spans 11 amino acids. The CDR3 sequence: CASHRGDEPFF. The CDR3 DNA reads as TGTGCCAGCCACCGTGGGGATGAGCCGTTCTTC.

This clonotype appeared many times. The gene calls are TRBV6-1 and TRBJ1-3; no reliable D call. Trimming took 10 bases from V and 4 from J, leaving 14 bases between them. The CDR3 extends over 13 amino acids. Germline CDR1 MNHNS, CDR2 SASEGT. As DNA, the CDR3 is TGTGCCAACTCCTACGGTCGAGGAAACACCATATATTTT. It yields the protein CANSYGRGNTIYF.

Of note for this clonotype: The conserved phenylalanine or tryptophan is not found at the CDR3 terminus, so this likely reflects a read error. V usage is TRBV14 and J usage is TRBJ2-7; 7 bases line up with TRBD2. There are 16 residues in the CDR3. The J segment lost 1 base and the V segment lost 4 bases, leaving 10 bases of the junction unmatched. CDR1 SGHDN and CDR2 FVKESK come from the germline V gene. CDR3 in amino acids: CASSPGRKEMSYEQYS. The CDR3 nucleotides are TGTGCCAGCAGCCCCGGGAGGAAGGAAATGTCCTACGAGCAGTACTCC.

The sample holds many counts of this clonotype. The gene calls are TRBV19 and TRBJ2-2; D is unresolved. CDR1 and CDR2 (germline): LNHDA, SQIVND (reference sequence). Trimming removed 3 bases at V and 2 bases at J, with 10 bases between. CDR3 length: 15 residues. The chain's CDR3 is CASSMSQLNTGELFF. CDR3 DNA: TGTGCCAGTAGTATGTCACAGCTAAACACCGGGGAGCTGTTTTTT. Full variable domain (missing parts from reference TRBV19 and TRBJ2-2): DGGITQSPKYLFRKEGQNVTLSCEQNLNHDAMYWYRQDPGQGLRLIYYSQIVNDFQKGDIAEGYSVSREKKESFPLTVTSAQKNPTAFYLCASSMSQLNTGELFFGEGSRLTVL.

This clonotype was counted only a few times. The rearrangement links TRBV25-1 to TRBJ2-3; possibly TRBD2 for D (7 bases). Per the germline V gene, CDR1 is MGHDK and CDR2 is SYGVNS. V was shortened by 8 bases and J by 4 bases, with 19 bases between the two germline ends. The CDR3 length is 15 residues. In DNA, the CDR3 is TGTGCCAGCTTCAACACTGCGGGGGCCGCAGATACGCAGTATTTT. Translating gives CASFNTAGAADTQYF.

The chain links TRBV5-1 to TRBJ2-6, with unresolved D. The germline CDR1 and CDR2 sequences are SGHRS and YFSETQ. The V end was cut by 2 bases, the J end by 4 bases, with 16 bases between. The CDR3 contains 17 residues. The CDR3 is CASSFGGLRKGANVLTF. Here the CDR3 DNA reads TGCGCCAGCAGCTTTGGTGGGTTGCGCAAAGGGGCCAACGTCCTGACTTTC.

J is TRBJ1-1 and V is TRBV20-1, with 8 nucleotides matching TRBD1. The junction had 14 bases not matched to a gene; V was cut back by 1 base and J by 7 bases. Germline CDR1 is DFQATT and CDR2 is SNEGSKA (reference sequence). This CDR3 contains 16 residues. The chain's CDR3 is CSARGRTGSPRGEAFF. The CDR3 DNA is TGCAGTGCTAGAGGTAGGACAGGGAGCCCCAGGGGTGAAGCTTTCTTT.

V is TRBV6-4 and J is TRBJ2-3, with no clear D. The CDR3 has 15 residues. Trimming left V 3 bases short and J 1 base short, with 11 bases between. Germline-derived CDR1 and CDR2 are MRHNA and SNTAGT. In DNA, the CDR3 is TGTGCCAGCAGTGAACGGGCCGAGGGCACAGATACGCAGTATTTT. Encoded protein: CASSERAEGTDTQYF.

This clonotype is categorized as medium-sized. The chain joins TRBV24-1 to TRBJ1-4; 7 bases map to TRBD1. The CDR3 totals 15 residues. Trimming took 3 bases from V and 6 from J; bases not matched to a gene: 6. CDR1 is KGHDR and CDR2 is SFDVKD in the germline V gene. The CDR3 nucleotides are TGTGCCACCAGTGATCCAGGGGGTAAGGATGAAAAACTGTTTTTT. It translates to CATSDPGGKDEKLFF.

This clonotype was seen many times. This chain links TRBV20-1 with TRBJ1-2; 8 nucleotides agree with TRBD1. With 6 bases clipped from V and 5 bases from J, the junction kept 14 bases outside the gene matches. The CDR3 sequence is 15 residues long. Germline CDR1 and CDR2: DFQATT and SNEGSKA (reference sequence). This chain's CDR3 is CSANQRQGTTYGYTF. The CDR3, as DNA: TGCAGTGCAAACCAAAGACAGGGGACAACGTATGGCTACACCTTC.

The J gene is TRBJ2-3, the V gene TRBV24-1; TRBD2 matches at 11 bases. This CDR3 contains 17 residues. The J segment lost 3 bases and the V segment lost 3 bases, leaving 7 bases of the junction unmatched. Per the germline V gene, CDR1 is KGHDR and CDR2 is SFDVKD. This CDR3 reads CATSDLAGGIRTDTQYF. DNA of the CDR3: TGTGCCACCAGTGATCTAGCGGGGGGAATAAGAACAGATACGCAGTATTTT.

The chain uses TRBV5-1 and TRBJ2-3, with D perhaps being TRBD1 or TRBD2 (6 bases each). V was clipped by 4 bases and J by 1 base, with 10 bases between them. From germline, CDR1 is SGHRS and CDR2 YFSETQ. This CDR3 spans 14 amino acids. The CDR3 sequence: CASSDGGGTDTQYF. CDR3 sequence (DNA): TGCGCCAGCAGCGACGGGGGCGGCACAGATACGCAGTATTTT.

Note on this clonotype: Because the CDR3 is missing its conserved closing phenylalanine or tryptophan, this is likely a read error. The CDR3 region has the DNA TGCAGTGCTAGGGGGGGGTTCGGAGACACCCAGTACCTC. Amino acid sequence: CSARGGFGDTQYL. The rearrangement joins TRBV20-1 to TRBJ2-5; 7 positions agree with TRBD2. The junction had 9 bases not matched to a gene; V was cut back by 3 bases and J by 8 bases. The CDR3 runs 13 residues. Germline V gene sequence: CDR1 DFQATT, CDR2 SNEGSKA (reference sequence).

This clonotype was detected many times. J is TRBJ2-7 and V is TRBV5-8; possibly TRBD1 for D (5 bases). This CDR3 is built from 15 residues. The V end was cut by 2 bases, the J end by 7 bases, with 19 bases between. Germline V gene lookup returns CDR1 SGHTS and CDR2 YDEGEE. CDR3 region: CASSLGVNTLEEQYF. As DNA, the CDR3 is TGTGCCAGCAGCTTAGGGGTTAATACCCTTGAGGAGCAGTACTTC.

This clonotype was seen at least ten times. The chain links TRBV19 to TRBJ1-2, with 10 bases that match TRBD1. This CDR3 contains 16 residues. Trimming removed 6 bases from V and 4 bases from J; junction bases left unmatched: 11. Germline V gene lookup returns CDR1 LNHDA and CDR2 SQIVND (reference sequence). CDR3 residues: CASSANPTGGGYGYTF. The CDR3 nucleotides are TGTGCCAGTAGCGCGAATCCGACAGGGGGCGGCTATGGCTACACCTTC.

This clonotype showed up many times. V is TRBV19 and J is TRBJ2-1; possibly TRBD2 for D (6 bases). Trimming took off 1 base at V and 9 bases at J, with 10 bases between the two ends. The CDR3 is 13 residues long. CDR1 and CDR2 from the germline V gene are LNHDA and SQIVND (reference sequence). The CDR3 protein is CASSIVLASEQFF. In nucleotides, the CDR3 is TGTGCCAGTAGTATAGTGCTAGCGAGTGAGCAGTTCTTC. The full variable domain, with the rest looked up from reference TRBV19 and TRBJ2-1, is DGGITQSPKYLFRKEGQNVTLSCEQNLNHDAMYWYRQDPGQGLRLIYYSQIVNDFQKGDIAEGYSVSREKKESFPLTVTSAQKNPTAFYLCASSIVLASEQFFGPGTRLTVL.

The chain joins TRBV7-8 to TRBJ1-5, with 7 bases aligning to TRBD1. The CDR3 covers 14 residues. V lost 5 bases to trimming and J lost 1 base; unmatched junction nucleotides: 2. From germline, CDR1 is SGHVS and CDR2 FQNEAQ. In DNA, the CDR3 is TGTGCCAGCAGCGCGGGACAGAGCAATCAGCCCCAGCATTTT. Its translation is CASSAGQSNQPQHF.

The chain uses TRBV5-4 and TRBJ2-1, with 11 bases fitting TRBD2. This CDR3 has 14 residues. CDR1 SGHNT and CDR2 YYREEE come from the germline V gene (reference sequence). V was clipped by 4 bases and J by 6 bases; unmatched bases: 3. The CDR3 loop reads CASSPGLAANEQFF. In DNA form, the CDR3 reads TGTGCCAGCAGCCCGGGACTAGCGGCCAATGAGCAGTTCTTC.

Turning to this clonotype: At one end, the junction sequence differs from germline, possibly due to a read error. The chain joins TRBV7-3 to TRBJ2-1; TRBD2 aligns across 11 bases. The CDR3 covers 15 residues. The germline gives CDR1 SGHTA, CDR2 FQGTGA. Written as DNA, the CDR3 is TGTGCCGGCAGCTTAGCGGGGGGGAGTTACAATGGGCAGTTCTTC. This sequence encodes CAGSLAGGSYNGQFF.

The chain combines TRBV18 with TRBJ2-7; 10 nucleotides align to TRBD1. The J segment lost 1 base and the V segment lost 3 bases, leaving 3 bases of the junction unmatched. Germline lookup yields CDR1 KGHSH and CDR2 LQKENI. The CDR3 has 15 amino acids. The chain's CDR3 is CASSPAGQGSYEQYF. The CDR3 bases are TGTGCCAGCTCACCTGCGGGACAGGGGTCCTACGAGCAGTACTTC.

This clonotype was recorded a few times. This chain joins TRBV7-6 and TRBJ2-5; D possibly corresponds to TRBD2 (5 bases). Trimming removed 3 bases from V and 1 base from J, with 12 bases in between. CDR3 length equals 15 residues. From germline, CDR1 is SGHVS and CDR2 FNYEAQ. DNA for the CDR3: TGTGCCAGCAGCTTCCGGGGAGCCCCCCAAGAGACCCAGTACTTC. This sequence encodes CASSFRGAPQETQYF.

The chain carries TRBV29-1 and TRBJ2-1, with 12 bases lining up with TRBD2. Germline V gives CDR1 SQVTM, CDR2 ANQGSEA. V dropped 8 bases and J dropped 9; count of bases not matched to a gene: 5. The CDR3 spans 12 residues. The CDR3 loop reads CSKLAGGGEQFF. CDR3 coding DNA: TGCAGCAAACTAGCGGGAGGTGGTGAGCAGTTCTTC.

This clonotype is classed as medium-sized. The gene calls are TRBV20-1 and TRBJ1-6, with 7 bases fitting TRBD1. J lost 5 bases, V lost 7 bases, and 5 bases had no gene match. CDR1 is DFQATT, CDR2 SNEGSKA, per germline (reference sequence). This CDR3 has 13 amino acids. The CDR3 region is CSVRDSNNSPLHF. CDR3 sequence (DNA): TGCAGTGTCCGGGACAGCAATAATTCACCCCTCCACTTT.

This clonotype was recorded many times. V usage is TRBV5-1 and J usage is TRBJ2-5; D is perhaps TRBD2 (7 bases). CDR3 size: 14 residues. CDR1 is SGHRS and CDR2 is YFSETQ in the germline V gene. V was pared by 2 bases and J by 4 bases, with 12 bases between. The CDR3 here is CASSFWGGPETQYF. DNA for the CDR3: TGCGCCAGCAGCTTTTGGGGGGGGCCAGAGACCCAGTACTTC. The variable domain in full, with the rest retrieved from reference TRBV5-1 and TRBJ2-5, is KAGVTQTPRYLIKTRGQQVTLSCSPISGHRSVSWYQQTPGQGLQFLFEYFSETQRNKGNFPGRFSGRQFSNSRSEMNVSTLELGDSALYLCASSFWGGPETQYFGPGTRLLVL.

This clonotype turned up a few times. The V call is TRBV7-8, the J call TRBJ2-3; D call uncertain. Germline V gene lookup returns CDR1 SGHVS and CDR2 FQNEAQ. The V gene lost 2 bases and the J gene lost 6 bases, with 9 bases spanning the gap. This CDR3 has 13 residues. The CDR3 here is CASSLTQTDTQYF. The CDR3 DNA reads TGTGCCAGCAGCTTAACACAGACTGATACGCAGTATTTT. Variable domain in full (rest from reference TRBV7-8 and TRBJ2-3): GAGVSQSPRYKVAKRGQDVALRCDPISGHVSLFWYQQALGQGPEFLTYFQNEAQLDKSGLPSDRFFAERPEGSVSTLKIQRTQQEDSAVYLCASSLTQTDTQYFGPGTRLTVL.